Listed below are T cell receptor beta chains from one sample, sequenced in a study of regulatory T cells in long-lasting Graves disease. TCRdb re-derived calls from the multiplex PCR reads in MiXCR, one entry per CDR3 protein. The profile shows fewer than 650,000 distinct CDR3 sequences, approximately 15% of them singletons. Separately, the same data were catalogued under a study of T cells in Graves' hyperthyroidism and ophthalmopathy.

The starting material was peripheral blood mononuclear cells (PBMCs), obtained at new diagnosis, from a patient treated with antithyroid drugs. Receptors were obtained from a woman in her thirties with Graves disease. Each CDR3 is given with its conserved first and last residue. A D gene is named only where the DNA matches it firmly. The listing skips clone size in some rows; elsewhere it reads once, few, many or a size class.

D: NA; J: TRBJ1-4; size: NA; V: TRBV5-1; DNA: TGCGCCAGCAGGGAAGGGGGACCACTGTTTTTT; CDR3: CASREGGPLFF
D: TRBD1; J: TRBJ1-1; size: many; V: TRBV20-1; DNA: TGCAGTGCTAGCAGGGGGCTCTCTGCTGAAGCTTTCTTT; CDR3: CSASRGLSAEAFF
D: TRBD2; J: TRBJ2-1; size: NA; V: TRBV29-1; DNA: TGCAGCGTTGAAAGCGGGAGCCTCTCCTACAATGAGCAGTTCTTC; CDR3: CSVESGSLSYNEQFF
D: NA; J: TRBJ2-2; size: few; V: TRBV2; DNA: TGTGCCAGCACAGGCCTTCTATCGGGCACCGGGGAGCTGTTTTTT; CDR3: CASTGLLSGTGELFF
D: NA; J: TRBJ1-2; size: many; V: TRBV14; DNA: TGTGCCAGCAGCTCAACGACAGGATCCAAAAACTATGGCTACACCTTC; CDR3: CASSSTTGSKNYGYTF
D: NA; J: TRBJ2-1; size: few; V: TRBV5-1; DNA: TGCGCCAGCAGCTTGGCCCCTAGCCCAACCTACAATGAGCAGTTCTTC; CDR3: CASSLAPSPTYNEQFF
D: NA; J: TRBJ1-5; size: many; V: TRBV28; DNA: TGTGCCAGCAGCCCATCCGTCTTTGGCAATCAGCCCCAGCATTTT; CDR3: CASSPSVFGNQPQHF
D: NA; J: TRBJ1-2; size: few; V: TRBV27; DNA: TGTGCCAGCAGTAGATTTATTTCGGATGGCTACACCTTC; CDR3: CASSRFISDGYTF
D: TRBD2; J: TRBJ2-3; size: many; V: TRBV20-1; DNA: TGCAGTGCTAGGGGACTAGCGGGAACGATAGATACGCAGTATTTT; CDR3: CSARGLAGTIDTQYF
D: TRBD2; J: TRBJ2-1; size: few; V: TRBV9; DNA: TGTGCCAGCAGCCTAACTAGCGGGCGTAGTTACATCAATGAGCAGTTCTTC; CDR3: CASSLTSGRSYINEQFF
D: TRBD2; J: TRBJ2-1; size: once; V: TRBV18; DNA: TGTGCCAGCTCACCACCCGGGACTAGCGGGTGGAATGAGCAGTTCTTC; CDR3: CASSPPGTSGWNEQFF
D: NA; J: TRBJ2-7; size: many; V: TRBV15; DNA: TGTGCCACCAGGGGTGGCGGATACGAGCAGTACTTC; CDR3: CATRGGGYEQYF
D: NA; J: TRBJ2-3; size: many; V: TRBV27; DNA: TGTGCCAGCAGTTTGGTGTTTGGCACAGATACGCAGTATTTT; CDR3: CASSLVFGTDTQYF
D: TRBD1; J: TRBJ1-5; size: many; V: TRBV6-1; DNA: TGTGCCAGCAGGCCGGGGACAGGGGATAATCAGCCCCAGCATTTT; CDR3: CASRPGTGDNQPQHF
D: TRBD2; J: TRBJ2-1; size: few; V: TRBV6-1; DNA: TGTGCCAGCAGCCCTAGTGTACCCGGGACTAGCGGGAGGGTTCGCAATGAGCAGTTCTTC; CDR3: CASSPSVPGTSGRVRNEQFF
D: NA; J: TRBJ2-2; size: few; V: TRBV3-1; DNA: TGTGCCAGCAGCCAAGGCAGGAGTCGGACCGGGGAGCTGTTTTTT; CDR3: CASSQGRSRTGELFF
D: TRBD2; J: TRBJ2-1; size: many; V: TRBV7-3; DNA: TGTGCCAGCAGCCCCGGACTAGGGCCCTACAATGAGCAGTTCTTC; CDR3: CASSPGLGPYNEQFF
D: NA; J: TRBJ2-2; size: many; V: TRBV7-2; DNA: TGTGCCAGCAGCCCACGGCGGCGCGGGCTGTTTTTT; CDR3: CASSPRRRGLFF
D: NA; J: TRBJ2-1; size: NA; V: TRBV6-1; DNA: TGTGCCAGCAGCGGCGGAGGCCGGCAGTTCTTC; CDR3: CASSGGGRQFF
D: TRBD1; J: TRBJ2-3; size: NA; V: TRBV7-9; DNA: TGTGCCAGCAGGAAATACCGGGACAGGGAAAATACGCAGTATTTT; CDR3: CASRKYRDRENTQYF
D: NA; J: TRBJ2-5; size: NA; V: TRBV19; DNA: TGTGCCAGTAGTATAGAGGGGCGGGATAGGGAGACCCAGTACTTC; CDR3: CASSIEGRDRETQYF
D: NA; J: TRBJ2-7; size: NA; V: TRBV10-3; DNA: TGTGCCATCAGTGACGGTCGGGATCCCAAGGGCGGGCAGTACTTC; CDR3: CAISDGRDPKGGQYF
D: NA; J: TRBJ2-7; size: NA; V: TRBV20-1; DNA: TGCAGTGCTAGAGAGAGCCTTAACGAGCAGTACTTC; CDR3: CSARESLNEQYF
D: NA; J: TRBJ1-1; size: few; V: TRBV5-8; DNA: TGTGCCAGCAGCTACAGGACGGGGGCGTCGGGCACTGAAGCTTTCTTT; CDR3: CASSYRTGASGTEAFF
D: NA; J: TRBJ2-3; size: NA; V: TRBV11-2; DNA: TGTGCCAGCAGCTTTCAACCCGGCGGGGCAGATACGCAGTATTTT; CDR3: CASSFQPGGADTQYF
D: NA; J: TRBJ2-7; size: NA; V: TRBV9; DNA: TGTGCCAGCAGCGTAGACTTCTCCTACGAGCAGTACTTC; CDR3: CASSVDFSYEQYF
D: NA; J: TRBJ1-1; size: NA; V: TRBV5-1; DNA: TGCGCCAGCAAGGGGCAGGGTGGTCGGAACACTGAAGCTTTCTTT; CDR3: CASKGQGGRNTEAFF
D: NA; J: TRBJ2-3; size: NA; V: TRBV24-1; DNA: TGTGCCACCGGTCCGGGACGCACAGATACGCAGTATTTT; CDR3: CATGPGRTDTQYF
D: NA; J: TRBJ1-1; size: few; V: TRBV5-1; DNA: TGCGCCAGCAGCTTTTTACCGGTGGGCAACACTGAAGCTTTCTTT; CDR3: CASSFLPVGNTEAFF
D: NA; J: TRBJ1-1; size: many; V: TRBV28; DNA: TGTGCCAGCAGTTTTGGGGTAGGGGTCACTGAAGCTTTCTTT; CDR3: CASSFGVGVTEAFF
D: TRBD1; J: TRBJ2-7; size: NA; V: TRBV7-2; DNA: TGTGCCAGCAGCTTGGGGGGGACAGGGGTAAACGAGCAGTACTTC; CDR3: CASSLGGTGVNEQYF
D: NA; J: TRBJ2-3; size: many; V: TRBV20-1; DNA: TGCAGTGAGGGGCAGCCTAGCACAGATACGCAGTATTTT; CDR3: CSEGQPSTDTQYF
D: TRBD1; J: TRBJ1-5; size: many; V: TRBV12-3/TRBV12-4; DNA: TGTGCCAGCAGAGGGACAGAGGGTCAGCCCCAGCATTTT; CDR3: CASRGTEGQPQHF
D: TRBD2; J: TRBJ2-5; size: few; V: TRBV14; DNA: TGTGCCAGCAGCCAAGATGGTTACGTTCGTGGCGGGAGGGCCTTAGAGACCCAGTACTTC; CDR3: CASSQDGYVRGGRALETQYF
D: TRBD2; J: TRBJ2-7; size: NA; V: TRBV3-1; DNA: TGTGCCAGCAGCCCGGCAGCGGGAGGGGCCTACGAGCAGTACTTC; CDR3: CASSPAAGGAYEQYF
D: NA; J: TRBJ1-5; size: NA; V: TRBV20-1; DNA: TGCAGTGCTAGAGGATATACAGGGCCCGATCAGCCCCAGCATTTT; CDR3: CSARGYTGPDQPQHF
D: TRBD2; J: TRBJ2-1; size: NA; V: TRBV11-3; DNA: TGTGCCAGCAGTGCCCTAGCGGGGACCGAGAATGAGCAGTTCTTC; CDR3: CASSALAGTENEQFF
D: TRBD2; J: TRBJ2-5; size: many; V: TRBV7-8; DNA: TGTGCCAGCAGCGTCCTTAGCGGGAGCGGAGGAGAGACCCAGTACTTC; CDR3: CASSVLSGSGGETQYF
D: TRBD2; J: TRBJ2-1; size: few; V: TRBV5-1; DNA: TGCGCCAGCAGCATCTTGGCAGCGGGAGGGCCTATTAGCTACAATGAGCAGTTCTTC; CDR3: CASSILAAGGPISYNEQFF